This entry lists 24 T cell receptor beta chains sequenced from one sample in a study of shared clonotypes between healthy human individuals. TCRdb's table, derived via immunoSEQ multiplex PCR, lists solely in-frame clones and lacks some. The sample lists roughly 500,000 clones; approximately 84% were seen once. The sequencing sample was made of PBMCs. Source of these receptors: a woman aged 40 to 50 in good health. Some clones in this sample may be carry-over from other donors' samples.

The chain employs TRBV19 and TRBJ2-7, with 8 bases fitting TRBD1. Germline CDR1 LNHDA, CDR2 SQIVND (reference sequence). The V segment lost 8 bases and the J segment 5 bases; nucleotides outside the gene matches: 5. There are 12 residues in the CDR3. The CDR3 is CASGSGGHEQYF. The CDR3 DNA follows: TGTGCCAGTGGGTCAGGGGGCCACGAGCAGTACTTC.

As for this clone: A far larger clone differs by one base, so this is likely a read error. The chain joins TRBV11-2 to TRBJ2-6; D ambiguous. The germline V gene encodes CDR1 SGHAT and CDR2 FQNNGV. The CDR3 runs to 15 residues. V lost 2 bases and J 8 bases, leaving 13 bases between the germline ends. This CDR3 is CASSLNFCQTNVLTF. Written as DNA, the CDR3 is TGTGCCAGCAGCTTAAACTTCTGCCAGACCAACGTCCTGACTTTC.

In its sample, this clone was seen once. The chain has TRBV28 and TRBJ1-1; D unclear. The germline V gene encodes CDR1 MDHEN and CDR2 SYDVKM. The V end lost 5 bases, the J end lost 5 bases, and 18 bases lay between the germline ends. The CDR3 runs 15 residues. Here the CDR3 DNA reads TGTGCCAGCAGTCCTGGCAGTTTTAGGTTTACTGAAGCTTTCTTT. Protein sequence: CASSPGSFRFTEAFF.

The rearrangement joins TRBV5-1 to TRBJ1-3, with a tentative D call TRBD1 (6 bases). The DNA end is more similar to TRBJ2-2, so the J call may be wrong. CDR1 and CDR2 (germline): SGHRS, YFSETQ. The CDR3 has 14 amino acids. As DNA, the CDR3 is TGCGCCAGCAGCCAAACTACAGGGCCCGGGGAGCTGTTTTTT. This encodes CASSQTTGPGELFF.

Of note for this clone: This likely traces to a read error, being one base from a far larger clone. The V call is TRBV7-9, the J call TRBJ2-1, with a weak D call TRBD2 (6 bases). V was pared by 5 bases and J by 5 bases, with 16 bases between. This CDR3 has 15 residues. Germline V gene lookup returns CDR1 SEHNR and CDR2 FQNEAQ (reference sequence). The CDR3 coding sequence is TGTGCCAGCAGCCGGGGGACTTTGAAGGACAATGAGCAGTTCTTC. Translation: CASSRGTLKDNEQFF.

V usage is TRBV10-3 and J usage is TRBJ2-1; TRBD2 matches 11 bases. Germline CDR1 ENHRY, CDR2 SYGVKD. This CDR3 spans 16 amino acids. With V trimmed by 5 bases and J by 5 bases, 8 bases remained unmatched. The CDR3 DNA is TGTGCCATCAGTTCTGGGACTAGCGGAGATAACAATGAGCAGTTCTTC. As protein: CAISSGTSGDNNEQFF.

A note on this clone: A read error is the likely source, as a far larger clone sits one nucleotide away. Other DNA sequences in the sample encode the same CDR3. V gene TRBV30 combines with J gene TRBJ1-2; 7 nucleotides align to TRBD1. The CDR3 runs to 14 residues. CDR1 and CDR2 (germline): GTSNPN, SVGIG (reference sequence). The V gene end was trimmed by 7 bases and the J gene end by 0 bases; junction bases not matched to a gene: 8. The DNA for the CDR3 is TGTGCCTCCAGGGGGGGGGCTCCTAACTATGGCTACACCTTC. Its translation is CASRGGAPNYGYTF.

This sequence joins TRBV4-1 and TRBJ2-2; possible D gene TRBD1, 6 bases. V lost 6 bases to trimming and J lost 4 bases, with 15 bases between them. The CDR3 extends over 15 amino acids. CDR1 is MGHRA, CDR2 YSYEKL, per germline. DNA of the CDR3: TGCGCCAGCAGTGACAGGCTTCGGGGCACCGGGGAGCTGTTTTTT. Amino acid sequence: CASSDRLRGTGELFF.

For this clone: A far larger clone differs by one base, so this is likely a read error. J is TRBJ2-3 and V is TRBV5-1; perhaps TRBD1 as D (6 bases). The CDR3 spans 13 residues. Germline CDR1 is SGHRS and CDR2 is YFSETQ. The CDR3 DNA reads TGCGTCAGCAGCTTTACAGGGACAGATACGCAGTATTTT. This sequence encodes CVSSFTGTDTQYF.

The rearrangement links TRBV11-2 to TRBJ2-7; D might be TRBD1 (6 bases). CDR3 length: 14 amino acids. Germline values: CDR1 SGHAT, CDR2 FQNNGV. The V end lost 3 bases, the J end lost 2 bases, and 11 bases lay between the germline ends. The CDR3 DNA sequence: TGTGCCAGCAGCTTTGGCAGGGGCGCCTACGAGCAGTACTTC. Translating gives CASSFGRGAYEQYF.

The rearrangement uses TRBV27 and TRBJ2-5; D possibly corresponds to TRBD1 (6 bases). With 5 bases removed from V and 5 bases from J, the gap between germline ends came to 12 bases. The CDR3 is made up of 13 amino acids. Germline CDR1 and CDR2: MNHEY and SMNVEV (reference sequence). The DNA for the CDR3 is TGTGCCAGCAGTGTACAGGGTAGGGAGACCCAGTACTTC. As protein: CASSVQGRETQYF.

This clone has just a few counts. The rearrangement links TRBV7-2 to TRBJ2-5; 7 nucleotides line up with TRBD2. The DNA end favors TRBJ2-7, so the J call may be wrong. Looked up from germline, CDR1 is SGHTA and CDR2 is FQGNSA. The CDR3 is 13 residues long. CDR3 sequence: CASTGGRTYEQYF. CDR3 sequence (DNA): TGTGCCAGCACAGGCGGGAGAACCTACGAGCAGTACTTC.

CDR3 DNA: TGTGCCAGCAGTGATGTCAGGGGGTCGACTGAAGCTTTCTTT. Protein sequence: CASSDVRGSTEAFF. This rearrangement joins TRBV2 to TRBJ1-1; TRBD1 aligns across 7 bases. The CDR3 extends over 14 amino acids. With 3 bases clipped from V and 5 bases from J, the junction kept 6 bases outside the gene matches. CDR1 and CDR2 from the germline V gene are SNHLY and FYNNEI.

The CDR3 nucleotides are TGTGCCAGCAGCCGTAGGGACAATCAGCCCCAGCATTTT. Amino acid sequence: CASSRRDNQPQHF. The V gene is TRBV27, the J gene TRBJ1-5; the D is unclear. V was cut by 6 bases and J by 3 bases, with 9 bases left in between. The germline V gene encodes CDR1 MNHEY and CDR2 SMNVEV (reference sequence). The length of the CDR3 is 13 residues.

This chain uses TRBV23-1 with TRBJ1-5, with 7 bases matching TRBD1. TRBV23-1 is treated as an ORF (open reading frame) with a function not yet certain. The CDR3 is 17 residues long. V gave up 0 bases and J gave up 6 bases; unmatched junction bases: 11. CDR3 in DNA: TGCGCCAGCAGTCAATCGGAGTGCCAGGGGGGTGGTCAGCCCCAGCATTTT. It codes for CASSQSECQGGGQPQHF.

The gene calls are TRBV5-4 and TRBJ2-7; D is tentatively TRBD1 or TRBD2 (5 bases each). Trimming removed 4 bases at V and 2 bases at J, with 7 bases between. The CDR3 extends over 12 amino acids. Looked up from germline, CDR1 is SGHNT and CDR2 is YYREEE (reference sequence). DNA of the CDR3: TGTGCCAGCAGCAGGGACGCCTACGAGCAGTACTTC. Encoded protein: CASSRDAYEQYF.

Of note for this clone: A single base is all that separates this from a far larger clone, so a read error is likely. The rearrangement links TRBV4-1 to TRBJ2-3; 12 nucleotides match TRBD2. Per the germline V gene, CDR1 is MGHRA and CDR2 is YSYEKL. This CDR3 has 17 residues. CDR3 sequence: CASSQDHQLAGGGTQCF. The CDR3 region has the DNA TGCGCCAGCAGCCAAGATCATCAACTAGCGGGAGGTGGTACGCAGTGTTTT.

On this clone itself: A far larger clone is a single base away, which makes a read error likely. This sample includes further DNA sequences coding for the same CDR3. The chain uses TRBV5-1 and TRBJ1-1; TRBD1 is a possible D gene (5 bases). There are 13 residues in the CDR3. From germline, CDR1 is SGHRS and CDR2 YFSETQ. DNA for the CDR3: TGCGCCAGCAGCTTGCAGGGTGCGCCTGAAGCCTTCTTT. This sequence encodes CASSLQGAPEAFF. Supplemented by reference TRBV5-1 and TRBJ1-1, the full variable domain reads KAGVTQTPRYLIKTRGQQVTLSCSPISGHRSVSWYQQTPGQGLQFLFEYFSETQRNKGNFPGRFSGRQFSNSRSEMNVSTLELGDSALYLCASSLQGAPEAFFGQGTRLTVV.

V and J are TRBV28 and TRBJ1-2; unclear D gene. The CDR3 length is 14 residues. The germline CDR1 and CDR2 sequences are MDHEN and SYDVKM. V was clipped by 6 bases and J by 4 bases, with 15 bases between them. The DNA for the CDR3 is TGTGCCAGCAGACCCCCGGGCTATCCCTATGGCTACACCTTC. This sequence encodes CASRPPGYPYGYTF.

The chain links TRBV2 to TRBJ1-4; D is perhaps TRBD1 (5 bases). The CDR3 covers 14 residues. Germline V lookup: CDR1 SNHLY, CDR2 FYNNEI. With 6 bases removed from V and 0 bases from J, the gap between germline ends came to 8 bases. CDR3 protein: CASSVQATNEKLFF. CDR3 nucleotide sequence: TGTGCCAGCAGCGTACAGGCAACTAATGAAAAACTGTTTTTT.

This chain links TRBV28 with TRBJ2-2; D possibly corresponds to TRBD1 (6 bases). Germline V CDR1 and CDR2: MDHEN, SYDVKM. The V gene lost 4 bases and the J gene lost 13 bases, with 25 bases spanning the gap. This CDR3 comprises 16 residues. The CDR3 loop reads CASSSPDRNPGEGLFF. The CDR3 DNA reads TGTGCCAGCAGTTCCCCCGACAGGAACCCTGGCGAGGGGCTGTTTTTT.

Points on this clone: Other DNA sequences of this sample code for an identical CDR3. This rearrangement joins TRBV9 to TRBJ2-2, with 7 bases that match TRBD1. The germline V gene has CDR1 SGDLS and CDR2 YYNGEE. The junction had 0 bases not matched to a gene; V was cut back by 1 base and J by 0 bases. The CDR3 totals 15 residues. The CDR3 sequence is CASSVQGANTGELFF. The CDR3 nucleotides are TGTGCCAGCAGCGTACAGGGGGCGAACACCGGGGAGCTGTTTTTT.

The sample holds a few counts of this clone. Other DNA variants within this sample encode the same CDR3. DNA of the CDR3: TGTGCCAGCAGCTTAGGGACGGCCTATGGCTACACCTTC. It encodes CASSLGTAYGYTF. V gene TRBV7-9 combines with J gene TRBJ1-2, with D hard to call. The germline CDR1 and CDR2 sequences are SEHNR and FQNEAQ (reference sequence). Trimming stripped 1 base from V and 4 bases from J, with 7 bases between. The CDR3 runs 13 residues.

The V and J genes are TRBV28 and TRBJ2-6; a possible D gene is TRBD1 (5 bases). Trimming cost V 5 bases and J 4 bases, with 18 bases left between them. The CDR3 has 17 residues. Per germline, CDR1 MDHEN and CDR2 SYDVKM. For the CDR3, the DNA is TGTGCCAGCAGTCTGCCCCCGCAGGGTACCGGGGCCAACGTCCTGACTTTC. This encodes CASSLPPQGTGANVLTF.